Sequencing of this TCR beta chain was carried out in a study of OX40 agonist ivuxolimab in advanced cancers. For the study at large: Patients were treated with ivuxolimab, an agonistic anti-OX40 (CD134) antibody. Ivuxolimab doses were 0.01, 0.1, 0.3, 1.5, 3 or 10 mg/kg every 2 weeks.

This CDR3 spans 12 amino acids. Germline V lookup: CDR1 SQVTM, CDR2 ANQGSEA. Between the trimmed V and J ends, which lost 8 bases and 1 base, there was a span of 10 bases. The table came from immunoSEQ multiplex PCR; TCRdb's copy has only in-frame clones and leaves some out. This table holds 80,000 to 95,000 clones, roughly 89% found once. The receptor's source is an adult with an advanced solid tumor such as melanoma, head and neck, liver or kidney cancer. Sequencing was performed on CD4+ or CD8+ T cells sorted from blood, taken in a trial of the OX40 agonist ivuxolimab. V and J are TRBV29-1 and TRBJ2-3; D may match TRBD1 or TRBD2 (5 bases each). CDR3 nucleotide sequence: TGCAGCATCGGGACGGGCACAGATACGCAGTATTTT. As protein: CSIGTGTDTQYF.